These T cell receptor beta chains were read from a single sample in a study of PD-1 blockade in classical Hodgkin lymphoma. Repertoires were generated with immunoSEQ multiplex PCR, while TCRdb's copy carries only in-frame clones and drops some. Among roughly 140,000 clones listed, around 84% were seen once. Sequencing used peripheral blood mononuclear cells (PBMCs), obtained before the second cycle of nivolumab. These receptors came from a human donor with classical Hodgkin lymphoma. Each CDR3 is given with its conserved first and last residue. A D gene is named only where the DNA matches it firmly. A clone size is listed for some rows: how often the clone was seen (once, few, many), or a class if it is expanded.

TRBD1	TRBJ2-5	NA	TRBV9	CASSGTGWETQYF	TGTGCCAGCAGCGGGACAGGGTGGGAGACCCAGTACTTC
TRBD1	TRBJ1-1	NA	TRBV6-1	CASNFAGGTIEAFF	TGTGCCAGCAACTTTGCAGGGGGAACGATTGAAGCTTTCTTT
NA	TRBJ2-3	NA	TRBV5-1	CASSLALGGDPTDTQYF	TGCGCCAGCAGCTTGGCCCTCGGAGGGGATCCCACAGATACGCAGTATTTT
TRBD2	TRBJ2-2	NA	TRBV7-2	CASRGGLAGSNTGELFF	TGTGCCAGCAGGGGTGGACTAGCGGGGTCGAACACCGGGGAGCTGTTTTTT
NA	TRBJ2-3	NA	TRBV5-5	CASSLNGRTDTQYF	TGTGCCAGCAGCTTGAACGGGAGAACAGATACGCAGTATTTT
NA	TRBJ2-2	NA	TRBV5-6	CASSPGYRANTGELFF	TGTGCCAGCAGCCCGGGGTACAGGGCGAACACCGGGGAGCTGTTTTTT
NA	TRBJ1-2	once	TRBV5-4	CASSLADWAGYTF	TGTGCCAGCAGCTTGGCCGACTGGGCTGGCTACACCTTC
NA	TRBJ2-2	NA	TRBV21-1	CASSKGDRDRATSNTGELFF	TGTGCCAGCAGCAAAGGGGACCGGGACAGGGCCACGTCGAACACCGGGGAGCTGTTTTTT
NA	TRBJ2-3	few	TRBV7-9	CASSSQGPSTDTQYF	TGTGCCAGCAGCTCCCAGGGGCCTAGCACAGATACGCAGTATTTT
NA	TRBJ2-6	many	TRBV28	CASSSPGGANVLTF	TGTGCCAGCAGTTCCCCGGGGGGGGCCAACGTCCTGACTTTC
NA	TRBJ1-2	NA	TRBV30	CAWSFGGWAYGYTF	TGTGCCTGGAGTTTCGGGGGCTGGGCCTATGGCTACACCTTC
NA	TRBJ2-3	NA	TRBV28	CASSFPPGTSRQYF	TGTGCCAGCAGTTTTCCCCCCGGGACAAGCAGGCAGTATTTT
NA	TRBJ2-5	once	TRBV5-8	CASSFSGLETQYF	TGTGCCAGCAGCTTCTCGGGGTTGGAGACCCAGTACTTC
NA	TRBJ2-1	NA	TRBV19	CASSPPGYNEQFF	TGTGCCAGTAGTCCTCCCGGGTACAATGAGCAGTTCTTC
NA	TRBJ2-7	NA	TRBV27	CASSLRGVSYEQYF	TGTGCCAGCAGTTTAAGGGGGGTCTCCTACGAGCAGTACTTC
TRBD2	TRBJ2-7	many	TRBV4-1	CASSQGPSGSPNEQYF	TGCGCCAGCAGCCAAGGGCCTAGCGGGAGTCCAAACGAGCAGTACTTC
TRBD2	TRBJ2-3	few	TRBV4-2	CASSQDQAGGTDTQYF	TGTGCCAGCAGCCAAGATCAAGCGGGAGGTACAGATACGCAGTATTTT
TRBD1	TRBJ1-3	few	TRBV7-2	CASSSRQGSGNTIYF	TGTGCCAGCAGCTCGCGACAGGGCTCTGGAAACACCATATATTTT
NA	TRBJ2-5	NA	TRBV2	CASRSGSETQYF	TGTGCCAGCAGATCAGGGAGTGAGACCCAGTACTTC
TRBD1	TRBJ1-5	NA	TRBV6-1	CASSEVLQGGNQPQHF	TGTGCCAGCAGTGAAGTTCTACAGGGGGGCAATCAGCCCCAGCATTTT
NA	TRBJ1-5	NA	TRBV16	CASSPGIESNQPQHF	TGTGCCAGCAGCCCCGGGATAGAAAGCAATCAGCCCCAGCATTTT
NA	TRBJ2-3	NA	TRBV10-3	CAIRESDTQYF	TGTGCCATCAGAGAATCAGATACGCAGTATTTT
TRBD1	TRBJ1-5	NA	TRBV19	CASSQIGGSGNNQPQHF	TGTGCCAGTAGTCAAATAGGGGGCTCCGGGAACAATCAGCCCCAGCATTTT
TRBD1	TRBJ1-2	NA	TRBV2	CASRGTGGVGGYTF	TGTGCCAGCAGGGGGACAGGGGGAGTTGGTGGCTACACCTTC
TRBD2	TRBJ2-7	NA	TRBV9	CASSYSGSPIYEQYF	TGTGCCAGCAGCTATAGCGGGAGCCCAATCTACGAGCAGTACTTC
NA	TRBJ2-4	few	TRBV5-4	CASSFIGNLAKNIQYF	TGTGCCAGCAGCTTTATCGGGAATCTAGCCAAAAACATTCAGTACTTC
TRBD1	TRBJ1-2	few	TRBV5-1	CASSGGQGAIGYTF	TGCGCCAGCAGCGGCGGACAGGGGGCTATTGGCTACACCTTC
NA	TRBJ2-2	NA	TRBV7-6	CASSFLWPGPAGELFF	TGTGCCAGCAGCTTCCTTTGGCCCGGTCCCGCCGGGGAGCTGTTTTTT
NA	TRBJ1-6	few	TRBV6-5	CATHRGSNSPLHF	TGTGCCACCCACCGAGGTAGCAATTCACCCCTCCACTTT
TRBD1	TRBJ2-7	NA	TRBV10-3	CAIREWPGQGAGEQYF	TGTGCCATCAGGGAATGGCCGGGACAGGGGGCCGGGGAGCAGTACTTC
TRBD1	TRBJ2-7	NA	TRBV18	CASSLARIGYSAGGTDEQYF	TGTGCCAGCTCACTGGCGAGGATCGGGTATTCCGCAGGGGGCACCGACGAGCAGTACTTC
TRBD2	TRBJ2-1	once	TRBV6-6	CASSSTSGRAGEQFF	TGTGCCAGCAGCTCCACTAGCGGGAGGGCCGGGGAGCAGTTCTTC
NA	TRBJ1-5	NA	TRBV27	CASSSGTARRDQPQHF	TGTGCCAGCAGTTCCGGGACGGCACGAAGGGACCAGCCCCAGCATTTT
NA	TRBJ2-3	NA	TRBV28	CASSFITGGTDTQYF	TGTGCCAGCAGTTTTATCACCGGGGGCACAGATACGCAGTATTTT
NA	TRBJ1-5	NA	TRBV19	CASSRGDRDNQPQHF	TGTGCCAGTAGTAGAGGTGACAGAGACAATCAGCCCCAGCATTTT
TRBD1	TRBJ2-3	NA	TRBV28	CASRPGGSTDTQYF	TGTGCCAGCAGGCCAGGGGGCAGCACAGATACGCAGTATTTT
NA	TRBJ2-5	once	TRBV7-2	CASSFGDPQETQYF	TGTGCCAGCAGCTTTGGGGATCCCCAAGAGACCCAGTACTTC
NA	TRBJ2-7	NA	TRBV4-1	CASSQESSYEQYF	TGCGCCAGCAGCCAAGAGTCCTCCTACGAGCAGTACTTC
NA	TRBJ2-6	NA	TRBV11-2	CASSLTGRHYSGANVLTF	TGTGCCAGCAGCCTAACAGGGCGCCACTACTCTGGGGCCAACGTCCTGACTTTC
NA	TRBJ1-1	NA	TRBV6-1	CASSLPPGRGTEAFF	TGTGCCAGCAGTCTACCACCCGGACGAGGCACTGAAGCTTTCTTT
NA	TRBJ2-5	NA	TRBV6-6	CASSRSGLQETQYF	TGTGCCAGCAGCAGGAGCGGACTGCAAGAGACCCAGTACTTC
NA	TRBJ1-3	NA	TRBV7-2	CASSLSTGTRPGNTIYF	TGTGCCAGCAGCTTGTCTACCGGGACCAGGCCCGGAAACACCATATATTTT
NA	TRBJ2-3	NA	TRBV11-2	CASSSSTDTQYF	TGTGCCAGCAGCTCAAGCACAGATACGCAGTATTTT
NA	TRBJ2-5	NA	TRBV6-6	CASSYSQGGETQYF	TGTGCCAGCAGTTACTCGCAGGGTGGGGAGACCCAGTACTTC
NA	TRBJ2-6	once	TRBV9	CASSTQIGANVLTF	TGTGCCAGCAGCACCCAGATTGGGGCCAACGTCCTGACTTTC
NA	TRBJ1-2	NA	TRBV7-3	CASSLTRTSGSHYGYTF	TGTGCCAGCAGCTTAACCCGAACGTCAGGCAGCCACTATGGCTACACCTTC
TRBD2	TRBJ2-7	NA	TRBV7-2	CASSQGLAGDEQYF	TGTGCCAGCAGTCAAGGACTAGCGGGAGATGAGCAGTACTTC